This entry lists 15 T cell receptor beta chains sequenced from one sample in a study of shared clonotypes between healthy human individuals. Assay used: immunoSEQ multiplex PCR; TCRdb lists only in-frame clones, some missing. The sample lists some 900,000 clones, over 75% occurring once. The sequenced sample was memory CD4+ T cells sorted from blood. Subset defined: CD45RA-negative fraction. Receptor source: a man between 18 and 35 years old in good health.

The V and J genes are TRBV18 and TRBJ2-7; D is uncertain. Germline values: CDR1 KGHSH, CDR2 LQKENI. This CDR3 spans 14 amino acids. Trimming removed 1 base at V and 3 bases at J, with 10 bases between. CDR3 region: CASSPRSTDYEQYF. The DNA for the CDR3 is TGTGCCAGCTCACCACGTTCTACGGACTACGAGCAGTACTTC.

CDR3 DNA sequence: TGTGCCAGCAGCCCCAGGGCCCATAAACCTAACTATGGCTACACCTTC. It is translated as CASSPRAHKPNYGYTF. The chain combines TRBV7-2 with TRBJ1-2; maybe TRBD1 (5 bases). V was trimmed by 5 bases and J by 0 bases, leaving 16 bases between them. The CDR3 has 16 amino acids. Germline-derived CDR1 and CDR2 are SGHTA and FQGNSA.

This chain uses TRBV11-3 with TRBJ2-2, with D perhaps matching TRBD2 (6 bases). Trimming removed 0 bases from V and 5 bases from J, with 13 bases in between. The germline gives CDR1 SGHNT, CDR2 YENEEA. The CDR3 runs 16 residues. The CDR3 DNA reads TGTGCCAGCAGCTTAGATGGCGGGGTCGGTACCGGGGAGCTGTTTTTT. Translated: CASSLDGGVGTGELFF. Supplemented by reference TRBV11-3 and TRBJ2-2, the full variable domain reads EAGVVQSPRYKIIEKKQPVAFWCNPISGHNTLYWYLQNLGQGPELLIRYENEEAVDDSQLPKDRFSAERLKGVDSTLKIQPAELGDSAVYLCASSLDGGVGTGELFFGEGSRLTVL.

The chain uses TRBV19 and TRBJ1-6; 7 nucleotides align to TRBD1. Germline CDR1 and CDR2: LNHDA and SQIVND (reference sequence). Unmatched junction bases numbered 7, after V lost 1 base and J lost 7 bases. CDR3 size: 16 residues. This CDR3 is CASSIGLTGVNSPLHF. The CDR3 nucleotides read TGTGCCAGTAGTATAGGCCTTACAGGGGTGAATTCACCCCTCCACTTT.

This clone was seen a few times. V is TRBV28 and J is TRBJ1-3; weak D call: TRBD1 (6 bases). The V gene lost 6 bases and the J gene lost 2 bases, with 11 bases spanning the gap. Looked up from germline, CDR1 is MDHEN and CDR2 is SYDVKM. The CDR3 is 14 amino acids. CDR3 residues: CASSTGSAGNTIYF. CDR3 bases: TGTGCCAGCAGCACAGGGTCGGCTGGAAACACCATATATTTT. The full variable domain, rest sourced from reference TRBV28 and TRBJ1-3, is DVKVTQSSRYLVKRTGEKVFLECVQDMDHENMFWYRQDPGLGLRLIYFSYDVKMKEKGDIPEGYSVSREKKERFSLILESASTNQTSMYLCASSTGSAGNTIYFGEGSWLTVV.

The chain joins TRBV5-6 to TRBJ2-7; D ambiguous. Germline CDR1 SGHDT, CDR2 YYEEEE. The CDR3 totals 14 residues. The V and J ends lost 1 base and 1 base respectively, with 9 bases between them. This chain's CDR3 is CASSLLMVSYEQYF. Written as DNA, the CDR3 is TGTGCCAGCAGCTTGCTAATGGTTTCCTACGAGCAGTACTTC.

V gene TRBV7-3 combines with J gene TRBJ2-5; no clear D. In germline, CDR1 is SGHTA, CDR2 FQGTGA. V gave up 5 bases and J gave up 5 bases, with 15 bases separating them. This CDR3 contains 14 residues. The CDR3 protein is CASSPAGLGETQYF. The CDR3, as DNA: TGTGCCAGCAGCCCAGCTGGTTTGGGGGAGACCCAGTACTTC.

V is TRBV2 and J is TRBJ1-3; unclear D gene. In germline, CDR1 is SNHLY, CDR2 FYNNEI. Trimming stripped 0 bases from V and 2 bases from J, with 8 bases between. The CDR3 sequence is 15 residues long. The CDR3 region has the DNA TGTGCCAGCAGTGAAGCGCGTGCAACTGGAAACACCATATATTTT. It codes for CASSEARATGNTIYF.

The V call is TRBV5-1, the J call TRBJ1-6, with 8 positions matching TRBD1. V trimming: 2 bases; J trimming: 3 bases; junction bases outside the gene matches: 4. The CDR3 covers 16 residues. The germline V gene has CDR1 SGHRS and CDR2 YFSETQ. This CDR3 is CASSFDGQGYNSPLHF. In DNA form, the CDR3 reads TGCGCCAGCAGCTTCGACGGACAGGGCTATAATTCACCCCTCCACTTT.

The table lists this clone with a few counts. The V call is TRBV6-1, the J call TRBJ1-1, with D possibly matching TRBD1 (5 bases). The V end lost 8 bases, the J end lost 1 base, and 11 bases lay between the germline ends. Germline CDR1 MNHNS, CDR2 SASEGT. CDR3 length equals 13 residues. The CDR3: CASSQGTNTEAFF. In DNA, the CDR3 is TGTGCCAGCTCCCAGGGTACGAACACTGAAGCTTTCTTT.

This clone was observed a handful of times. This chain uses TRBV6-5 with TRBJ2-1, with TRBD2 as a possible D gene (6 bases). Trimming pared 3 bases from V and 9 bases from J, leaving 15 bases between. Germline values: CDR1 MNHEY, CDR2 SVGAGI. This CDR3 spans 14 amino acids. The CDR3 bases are TGTGCCAGCAGTTATGGGAGGACCCGGGGTGAGCAGTTCTTC. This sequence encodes CASSYGRTRGEQFF.

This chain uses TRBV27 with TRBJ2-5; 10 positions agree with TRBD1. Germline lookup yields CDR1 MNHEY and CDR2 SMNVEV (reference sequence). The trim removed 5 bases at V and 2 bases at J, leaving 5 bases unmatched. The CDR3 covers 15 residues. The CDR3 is CASSPTDRGQETQYF. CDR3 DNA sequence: TGTGCCAGCAGTCCCACGGACAGGGGGCAAGAGACCCAGTACTTC.

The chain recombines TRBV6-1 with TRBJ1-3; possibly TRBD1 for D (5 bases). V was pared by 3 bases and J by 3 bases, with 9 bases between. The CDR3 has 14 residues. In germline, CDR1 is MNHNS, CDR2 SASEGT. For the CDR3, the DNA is TGTGCCAGCAGTGATCGGGGGATTGGAAACACCATATATTTT. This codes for CASSDRGIGNTIYF.

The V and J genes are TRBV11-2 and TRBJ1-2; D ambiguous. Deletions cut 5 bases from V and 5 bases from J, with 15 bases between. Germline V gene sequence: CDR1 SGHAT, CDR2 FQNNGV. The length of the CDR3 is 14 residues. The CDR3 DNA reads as TGTGCCAGCAGCATCATGTCAGGAGGTTATGGCTACACCTTC. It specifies CASSIMSGGYGYTF.

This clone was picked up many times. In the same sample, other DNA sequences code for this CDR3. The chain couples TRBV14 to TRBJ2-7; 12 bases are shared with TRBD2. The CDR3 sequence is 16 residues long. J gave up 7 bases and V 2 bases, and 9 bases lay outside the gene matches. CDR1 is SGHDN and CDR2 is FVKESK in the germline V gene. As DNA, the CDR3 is TGTGCCAGCAGCCAACTAGCGGGAGGGCCTCTGGAAGAGCAGTACTTC. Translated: CASSQLAGGPLEEQYF.